The 8 T cell receptor beta chains reported below all come from one sample, sequenced in a study of blood T cell repertoires in COVID-19. Sequencing was performed with immunoSEQ multiplex PCR; in TCRdb, only in-frame clones are kept and a portion is missing. The table includes more than 300,000 clones, around 88% detected once. Sequencing used peripheral blood. The source of these receptors is a woman in her twenties or thirties with COVID-19, enrolled during active disease.

The gene calls are TRBV6-5 and TRBJ2-1; tentative D call: TRBD1 (6 bases). This CDR3 comprises 13 residues. Germline V gives CDR1 MNHEY, CDR2 SVGAGI. V was pared by 5 bases and J by 4 bases, with 9 bases between. CDR3 sequence reads: CASSRTEYNEQFF. DNA for the CDR3: TGTGCCAGCAGTAGGACAGAATACAATGAGCAGTTCTTC.

The rearrangement uses TRBV7-6 and TRBJ1-6; no reliable D call. The germline V gene has CDR1 SGHVS and CDR2 FNYEAQ. The CDR3 is 16 residues long. Trimming stripped 5 bases from V and 7 bases from J, with 18 bases between. The CDR3 nucleotides are TGTGCCAGCAGCGCCTCTGCAGCGGGCCAAAATTCACCCCTCCACTTT. Protein product: CASSASAAGQNSPLHF.

The rearrangement uses TRBV7-2 and TRBJ1-5; TRBD1 is a possible D gene (6 bases). Germline CDR1 is SGHTA and CDR2 is FQGNSA. This CDR3 region has 15 residues. Trimming shortened V by 4 bases and J by 5 bases, and 15 bases separated the two germline ends. CDR3 region: CASSSSGGGHQPQHF. Written as DNA, the CDR3 is TGTGCCAGCAGCTCTTCGGGAGGGGGGCATCAGCCCCAGCATTTT.

The chain links TRBV29-1 to TRBJ2-5; D is unclear. Trimming cost V 7 bases and J 3 bases, with 12 bases left between them. The CDR3 loop spans 12 amino acids. From germline, CDR1 is SQVTM and CDR2 ANQGSEA. CDR3 loop: CSAPFREETQYF. The CDR3 DNA is TGCAGCGCACCTTTCCGGGAAGAGACCCAGTACTTC. Complete variable domain (other parts from reference TRBV29-1 and TRBJ2-5): SAVISQKPSRDICQRGTSLTIQCQVDSQVTMMFWYRQQPGQSLTLIATANQGSEATYESGFVIDKFPISRPNLTFSTLTVSNMSPEDSSIYLCSAPFREETQYFGPGTRLLVL.

This chain uses TRBV28 with TRBJ2-3; the match to TRBD1 covers 8 bases. With 5 bases clipped from V and 1 base from J, the junction kept 8 bases outside the gene matches. The V gene's germline CDR1 is MDHEN and CDR2 SYDVKM. The CDR3 totals 16 residues. The CDR3 is CASSPGTGWGTDTQYF. The CDR3 nucleotides read TGTGCCAGCAGTCCGGGGACAGGATGGGGCACAGATACGCAGTATTTT.

This clone showed up just a few times. The chain employs TRBV5-1 and TRBJ2-4; the D gene is possibly TRBD2 (5 bases). CDR1 SGHRS and CDR2 YFSETQ come from the germline V gene. The CDR3 length is 14 residues. V was clipped by 0 bases and J by 1 base, with 5 bases between them. CDR3 in DNA: TGCGCCAGCAGCTTGGCTAGCGCCAAAAACATTCAGTACTTC. Translation: CASSLASAKNIQYF.

The rearrangement joins TRBV5-8 to TRBJ2-5; 10 nucleotides line up with TRBD1. Trimming took 4 bases from V and 2 from J; bases not matched to a gene: 2. The germline gives CDR1 SGHTS, CDR2 YDEGEE. The CDR3 has 14 residues. This CDR3 reads CASSPDRGQETQYF. Written as DNA, the CDR3 is TGTGCCAGCAGCCCGGACAGGGGGCAAGAGACCCAGTACTTC.

The chain is built from TRBV19 and TRBJ1-2; D is possibly TRBD1 (5 bases). Trimming stripped 6 bases from V and 2 bases from J, with 13 bases between. The CDR3 runs to 14 residues. Germline assignment: CDR1 LNHDA and CDR2 SQIVND (reference sequence). CDR3 DNA: TGTGCCAGTAGACGTACAGGCAGAAACTATGGCTACACCTTC. Amino acids: CASRRTGRNYGYTF.